The 2 T cell receptor beta chains listed next were all sequenced from one sample in a study of post-analysis software for immune sequencing data. These receptors' antigens are unknown. Study-level findings and limits: Relative to controls, patients had five TRBV segments at higher frequency, with TRBV5-6, TRBV5-1 and TRBV20-1 among these.

Every TCR beta cDNA library bore unique molecular identifiers. Via MiXCR, TCRdb re-called the PCR reads, giving one row per CDR3 protein. The sample has 650,000 to 850,000 distinct CDR3 sequences; around 45% are singletons. The sequencing input was blood. The receptors were gathered from a girl between 5 and 17 years old with multiple sclerosis.

This clonotype was counted once. The V and J genes are TRBV7-2 and TRBJ2-3, with 11 bases lining up with TRBD2. The CDR3 loop spans 20 amino acids. V lost 1 base and J lost 1; bases outside the gene matches: 13. Germline V CDR1 and CDR2: SGHTA, FQGNSA. CDR3 coding DNA: TGTGCCAGCAGCTTAGTAAGGGGGACTAGCGGAGGGGGACGCACAGATACGCAGTATTTT. Translated, it gives CASSLVRGTSGGGRTDTQYF. Based on the CDR3 plus reference TRBV7-2 and TRBJ2-3, the full variable domain is GAGVSQSPSNKVTEKGKDVELRCDPISGHTALYWYRQSLGQGLEFLIYFQGNSAPDKSGLPSDRFSAERTGGSVSTLTIQRTQQEDSAVYLCASSLVRGTSGGGRTDTQYFGPGTRLTVL.

In its sample, this clonotype was seen once. The chain uses TRBV12-3 or TRBV12-4 and TRBJ2-3, with D possibly TRBD2 on 6 matching bases. The V end lost 3 bases, the J end lost 0 bases, and 16 bases lay between the germline ends. The CDR3 sequence is 17 residues long. The chain's CDR3 is CASSFLWEVPSTDTQYF. CDR3 DNA: TGTGCCAGCAGTTTTTTGTGGGAGGTACCTAGCACAGATACGCAGTATTTT.